The T cell receptor (beta chain) described here comes from a study of CXCR3-negative and CXCR3-positive naive CD8 T cells. Study-level results: Compared with CXCR3-negative naive cells, CXCR3-positive naive cells showed more hydrophobic TRB CDR3s.

CDR3 length: 14 amino acids. Germline-derived CDR1 and CDR2 are SGHTA and FQGTGA. Via 5' RACE with UMI labels, TRB cDNA libraries were prepared. TCRdb reanalyzed the 5' RACE reads, giving one entry per CDR3 protein sequence and no DNA. In total, the table holds 50,000 to 60,000 distinct CDR3 sequences. With respect to this clonotype: Its antigen is unknown.

The source is a human donor in good health. Some clones in this sample may be carry-over from other donors' samples. Sample: naive CXCR3+ CD8+ T cells from blood. Subset specified: CD45RO-CCR7+CD27+CD95- naive CD8+ T cells expressing CXCR3 (TNR3+). This sequence joins TRBV7-3 and TRBJ2-5; lacking DNA, the TRBD2 call made by TCRdb goes unchecked. The CDR3 loop reads CASSPVGLEETQYF.